A selection of T cell receptor beta chains follows, all from one sample in a study of CD8+CD57+ T cells in acquired aplastic anemia. TCRdb reanalysed the reads using MiXCR and keeps one entry per CDR3 protein. The data hold hundreds of thousands of distinct CDR3 sequences, with roughly 50% observed a single time. The sample was sorted CD4+, CD8+, or CD8+CD57+ T cells (not recorded which) from PBMCs. The source is a human donor with aplastic anemia. Each CDR3 is given with its conserved first and last residue. The order of the fields is J gene, V gene, D gene, CDR3 protein. A D gene is named only where the DNA matches it firmly.

TRBJ1-2,TRBV6-4,NA,CASRGGTATNGYTF
TRBJ2-1,TRBV29-1,NA,CSGGYNEQFF
TRBJ2-3,TRBV5-4,NA,CASSLDSGYTDTQYF
TRBJ1-1,TRBV7-2,TRBD1,CASSFVRQGLMNTEAFF
TRBJ1-5,TRBV10-1,NA,CASSQSGQGWKGNQPQHF
TRBJ1-3,TRBV7-9,NA,CASAQGLGNTIYF
TRBJ2-5,TRBV7-9,TRBD1,CASSLGDRVAVEAQYF
TRBJ1-2,TRBV11-2,NA,CASSYGGGNGYTF
TRBJ2-5,TRBV30,NA,CAWSVGYQKTQYF
TRBJ2-3,TRBV5-1,TRBD2,CASSSGLAGGRTTDTQYF
TRBJ2-3,TRBV19,NA,CASSMGRPGDTQYF
TRBJ2-3,TRBV19,TRBD1,CASSLRTGGTDTQYF
TRBJ1-1,TRBV12-3/TRBV12-4,NA,CASSYSSGVEVKNTEAFF
TRBJ2-3,TRBV3-1,TRBD2,CASSLASGGATDTQYF
TRBJ2-6,TRBV19,TRBD1,CASTPLTGEAGANVLTF
TRBJ2-1,TRBV7-2,TRBD1,CASSSRTGPPDTQFF
TRBJ1-3,TRBV29-1,NA,CSVESSGNTIYF
TRBJ1-1,TRBV20-1,NA,CSAREQRTLSEAFF
TRBJ1-2,TRBV10-2,NA,CASSESGRGWSGYTF
TRBJ1-5,TRBV19,NA,CATRPLTGSSNQPQHF
TRBJ1-6,TRBV6-5,NA,CASRPDYNSPLHF
TRBJ2-1,TRBV25-1,NA,CASSEQTSNEQFF
TRBJ1-1,TRBV2,NA,CASRGDGLNTEAFF
TRBJ2-3,TRBV15,TRBD1,CATSMDRGSDTQYF